One sample yielded the 21 T cell receptor beta chains listed below, sequenced in a study of cytomegalovirus exposure and HLA in healthy donors (dated by TCRdb to about 2017). To prepare the library, the immunoSEQ multiplex PCR assay was applied. For the multiplex PCR, a mixture combining 60 forward primers for TCR Vbeta segments and 13 reverse primers for TCR Jbeta segments was used. TCRdb mirrors the immuneACCESS table, restricted to in-frame sequences. Some clones are absent from its copies; in checked studies, under half trace to an unresolved V gene, and the reason for the others is unknown. Recorded for this sample are 95,000 to 150,000 clones; about 75% of them occurred a single time. Together, the top ten hold roughly 31% of the sample. The sequencing input was PBMCs. The source is a man between 60 and 70 years old in good health and CMV-seropositive.

This chain connects TRBV19 to TRBJ1-2; no definite D call. This CDR3 is built from 13 residues. V lost 2 bases and J 8 bases, leaving 12 bases between the germline ends. Germline assignment: CDR1 LNHDA and CDR2 SQIVND (reference sequence). Written as DNA, the CDR3 is TGTGCCAGTAGTATAATGAGGGCTACGGGCTACACCTTC. This gives the protein CASSIMRATGYTF.

The rearrangement joins TRBV5-1 to TRBJ2-5; unclear D gene. Germline V CDR1 and CDR2: SGHRS, YFSETQ. The CDR3 totals 14 residues. With 0 bases removed from V and 0 bases from J, the gap between germline ends came to 6 bases. The chain's CDR3 is CASSLAQNQETQYF. In DNA, the CDR3 is TGCGCCAGCAGCTTGGCTCAGAACCAAGAGACCCAGTACTTC.

This clone was found a few times. The chain recombines TRBV7-9 with TRBJ1-2; TRBD1 aligns across 7 bases. The CDR3 length is 15 residues. Looked up from germline, CDR1 is SEHNR and CDR2 is FQNEAQ (reference sequence). The V gene end was trimmed by 5 bases and the J gene end by 4 bases; junction bases not matched to a gene: 10. The CDR3 region has the DNA TGTGCCAGCAGCGCCAGACAGGGTCGCAGCTATGGCTACACCTTC. Residues: CASSARQGRSYGYTF.

This clone was observed a few times. This chain links TRBV20-1 with TRBJ2-1, with 7 bases that match TRBD1. V lost 5 bases, J lost 12 bases, and 4 bases stayed unmatched. This CDR3 region has 10 residues. Germline CDR1 reads DFQATT; CDR2 reads SNEGSKA (reference sequence). CDR3: CSAASGGQFF. The DNA of the CDR3 is TGCAGTGCTGCCTCAGGGGGGCAGTTCTTC.

This clone has just one count. The chain is built from TRBV2 and TRBJ2-7; 15 bases are shared with TRBD2. Germline V gene lookup returns CDR1 SNHLY and CDR2 FYNNEI. The V segment lost 8 bases and the J segment 7 bases; nucleotides outside the gene matches: 6. This CDR3 is built from 14 residues. The CDR3 DNA reads as TGTGCCAGCCTGGGACTAGCGGGGGGTAATGAGCAGTACTTC. It specifies CASLGLAGGNEQYF.

In DNA form, the CDR3 reads TGTGCCAGCAGTCTCGGACAGGGAGCTCAGCCCCAGCATTTT. Translated, it gives CASSLGQGAQPQHF. This chain joins TRBV28 and TRBJ1-5; 8 bases are a match to TRBD1. Per the germline V gene, CDR1 is MDHEN and CDR2 is SYDVKM. The J segment lost 6 bases and the V segment lost 5 bases, leaving 6 bases of the junction unmatched. CDR3 length: 14 residues.

J is TRBJ2-3 and V is TRBV5-1; 7 positions match TRBD2. The junction had 12 bases not matched to a gene; V was cut back by 0 bases and J by 2 bases. Germline lookup yields CDR1 SGHRS and CDR2 YFSETQ. This CDR3 has 18 amino acids. The CDR3 sequence is CASSLGSGPADVTDTQYF. The CDR3 coding sequence is TGCGCCAGCAGCTTGGGTAGCGGGCCTGCAGATGTCACAGATACGCAGTATTTT.

The chain couples TRBV5-1 to TRBJ1-4; possible D gene TRBD1, 5 bases. V was shortened by 0 bases and J by 5 bases, with 11 bases between the two germline ends. The CDR3 is made up of 15 amino acids. Germline CDR1 SGHRS, CDR2 YFSETQ. The CDR3 loop reads CASSLAGTSNEKLFF. The CDR3, as DNA: TGCGCCAGCAGCTTGGCCGGGACTTCGAATGAAAAACTGTTTTTT.

The V gene is TRBV27, the J gene TRBJ1-2; D not certain. Germline V CDR1 and CDR2: MNHEY, SMNVEV (reference sequence). With 8 bases removed from V and 4 bases from J, the gap between germline ends came to 17 bases. This CDR3 is 14 amino acids long. CDR3 in amino acids: CASRPGEYGYGYTF. CDR3 nucleotide sequence: TGTGCCAGCCGACCTGGGGAGTACGGCTATGGCTACACCTTC.

The genes are TRBV30 and TRBJ2-3; TRBD1 matches at 11 bases. J was trimmed by 0 bases and V by 1 base; bases with no gene match: 12. Germline V gene sequence: CDR1 GTSNPN, CDR2 SVGIG (reference sequence). The CDR3 runs to 19 residues. Here the CDR3 reads CAWSGGTGGEISSTDTQYF. The CDR3 nucleotides are TGTGCCTGGAGTGGAGGGACAGGGGGTGAAATCTCTAGCACAGATACGCAGTATTTT. Full variable domain (remainder filled in from reference TRBV30 and TRBJ2-3): SQTIHQWPATLVQPVGSPLSLECTVEGTSNPNLYWYRQAAGRGLQLLFYSVGIGQISSEVPQNLSASRPQDRQFILSSKKLLLSDSGFYLCAWSGGTGGEISSTDTQYFGPGTRLTVL.

CDR3 nucleotides: TGTGCCAGCAGTTTCATCAGGTTCGCGAACACCGGGGAGCTGTTTTTT. As protein: CASSFIRFANTGELFF. The V gene is TRBV27, the J gene TRBJ2-2; D unresolved. This CDR3 region has 16 residues. Germline V gene sequence: CDR1 MNHEY, CDR2 SMNVEV (reference sequence). V was cut by 3 bases and J by 0 bases, with 11 bases left in between.

The chain recombines TRBV15 with TRBJ1-4; tentative D call: TRBD1 (5 bases). With 2 bases removed from V and 4 bases from J, the gap between germline ends came to 11 bases. Germline CDR1 LNHNV, CDR2 YYDKDF (reference sequence). CDR3 length equals 15 residues. CDR3 nucleotide sequence: TGTGCCACCAGCAGACGACAGAGAGATAATGAAAAACTGTTTTTT. Amino acids: CATSRRQRDNEKLFF.

The J gene is TRBJ2-3, the V gene TRBV7-8, with 7 bases aligning to TRBD1. Trimming removed 4 bases from V and 0 bases from J; junction bases left unmatched: 7. The CDR3 totals 16 residues. CDR1 and CDR2 (germline): SGHVS, FQNEAQ. CDR3 DNA: TGTGCCAGCAGCTCGGGACAGCGCCAAAGCACAGATACGCAGTATTTT. Amino acid sequence: CASSSGQRQSTDTQYF.

The gene calls are TRBV7-3 and TRBJ1-2; D is uncertain. CDR3 length equals 14 residues. The germline CDR1 and CDR2 sequences are SGHTA and FQGTGA. V lost 2 bases and J lost 2, with 9 bases in between. The CDR3 bases are TGTGCCAGCAGCTTATTCGCGGGAAACTATGGCTACACCTTC. It encodes CASSLFAGNYGYTF.

This chain links TRBV19 with TRBJ2-5; 9 bases align to TRBD2. The DNA end is more similar to TRBJ2-7, so the J call may be wrong. This CDR3 is built from 16 residues. Germline CDR1 reads LNHDA; CDR2 reads SQIVND (reference sequence). As DNA, the CDR3 is TGTGCCAGTCACCGGGGTAGTAGCGGGAGTACCTACGAGCAGTACTTC. It specifies CASHRGSSGSTYEQYF.

The chain links TRBV7-6 to TRBJ2-1; the match to TRBD2 covers 9 bases. Germline trimming cut 5 bases from V and 5 bases from J; bases unmatched to any gene: 10. The germline V gene encodes CDR1 SGHVS and CDR2 FNYEAQ. This CDR3 is built from 16 residues. The CDR3 nucleotides are TGTGCCAGCAGCCCCCTGACTAGCGGACTCCACAATGAGCAGTTCTTC. Amino acids: CASSPLTSGLHNEQFF. Complete variable domain (other parts from reference TRBV7-6 and TRBJ2-1): GAGVSQSPRYKVTKRGQDVALRCDPISGHVSLYWYRQALGQGPEFLTYFNYEAQQDKSGLPNDRFSAERPEGSISTLTIQRTEQRDSAMYRCASSPLTSGLHNEQFFGPGTRLTVL.

This clone was seen once. The chain links TRBV7-8 to TRBJ2-2; D might be TRBD1 (6 bases). V lost 5 bases and J 3 bases, leaving 22 bases between the germline ends. The CDR3 totals 18 residues. Germline values: CDR1 SGHVS, CDR2 FQNEAQ. The CDR3 loop is CASSHRLFRQEDTGELFF. For the CDR3, the DNA is TGTGCCAGCAGCCATCGACTCTTCCGACAGGAGGACACCGGGGAGCTGTTTTTT.

The chain couples TRBV4-1 to TRBJ2-7, with 7 nucleotides matching TRBD2. The CDR3 covers 16 residues. V was clipped by 2 bases and J by 3 bases; unmatched bases: 10. CDR1 and CDR2 from the germline V gene are MGHRA and YSYEKL. The CDR3 coding sequence is TGCGCCAGCAGCCAACGAGGAGCGGGAAGCCGCTACGAGCAGTACTTC. As protein: CASSQRGAGSRYEQYF.

The J gene is TRBJ1-5, the V gene TRBV4-1; D not resolved. The CDR3 consists of 15 residues. Germline V CDR1 and CDR2: MGHRA, YSYEKL. The V end was cut by 1 base, the J end by 0 bases, with 7 bases between. The CDR3 coding sequence is TGCGCCAGCAGCCAAGTTTACATTAGCAATCAGCCCCAGCATTTT. It yields the protein CASSQVYISNQPQHF.

V is TRBV9 and J is TRBJ2-7; tentatively, D is TRBD2 (5 bases). V dropped 0 bases and J dropped 7 bases, with 11 bases sitting between them. The germline gives CDR1 SGDLS, CDR2 YYNGEE. This CDR3 region has 13 residues. The CDR3 loop reads CASSVGPGGEQYF. The CDR3 coding sequence is TGTGCCAGCAGCGTAGGGCCAGGCGGGGAGCAGTACTTC.

DNA for the CDR3: TGTGCCAGCAGTTTACTAGCGGGTCTCTACGAGCAGTACTTC. It translates to CASSLLAGLYEQYF. The rearrangement uses TRBV28 and TRBJ2-5; 8 nucleotides line up with TRBD2. The J call may be faulty, since TRBJ2-7 better matches the DNA end. This CDR3 has 14 residues. From germline, CDR1 is MDHEN and CDR2 SYDVKM.